This T cell receptor beta chain stems from a study of cytomegalovirus exposure and HLA in healthy donors (dated by TCRdb to about 2017). Study-wide context: According to an earlier analysis of 587 of the donors, roughly 180 million T cells yielded roughly 110 million unique TCR beta sequences and about 300 Gb of sequence data. Rather than using new phenotypic data, the later analysis identified candidate immune exposures from TCR beta sequences and from how often those sequences occurred across donors. The study profiled the T cell repertoires of under 700 subjects by immunosequencing and related them to cytomegalovirus serostatus. Donor age, sex, ethnicity and CMV serostatus were compiled alongside the repertoire data. Of the roughly 400 genotyped donors, roughly 76% were placed in the genetic ancestry cluster associated with self-reported Caucasian donors. A later analysis re-examined previously published TCR beta repertoires from around 670 donors and added high-resolution HLA genotyping to investigate patterns of TCR occurrence. To predict cytomegalovirus infection status, the study combined high-throughput TCR immunosequencing, statistical association of individual TCRs with disease status, and machine learning. Typing coverage differed by locus: A, B, C, DRB1 and DQB1 were typed in roughly 620-630 donors, DQA1 in 500 to 550, DPA1 in 600 to 610, and DPB1 in about 450. An early release that covered about 600 HLA-typed donors contained around 330 gigabases of sequencing data and tens of millions of unique TCR sequences. On average, approximately 250,000 unique TCR beta nucleotide sequences were sequenced per donor among 398 genotyped donors of the cohort, with approximately 18% of those sequences being non-productive. To decide whether each TCR beta V gene segment behaved as functional or pseudogenic, an earlier analysis of 587 of the donors relied on high-throughput TCR beta sequencing. In addition to the first cohort of approximately 670 subjects, a separate validation cohort of 120 different subjects was used. A later genetic analysis used genome-wide SNP genotypes for about 60% of the 666 donors, treating that subset as a discovery cohort. Every discovery cohort repertoire had been produced on one sequencing platform. The aim of the study was to test whether cataloging public T cell receptors could identify signatures of past pathogen exposure. HLA typing included class I and class II loci at four-digit resolution. A handful of DR-DQ haplotypes were handled as single units for association and clustering because linkage in the cohort was strong. The study at large found these results: Because counts were too low, roughly 18 rarely observed V segments, including chromosome 9 orphons, were left out of the earlier analysis of a few hundred of the donors. In a later genetic analysis, a missense DCLRE1C variant was associated with V-gene and J-gene trimming of TCR beta chains, and the association was replicated in an independent cohort. The authors suggested that the approach could potentially be generalized to other disease states and immunological phenotypes. Presence/absence analyses assumed roughly uniform sequencing depth across donors, an assumption that may not hold. In a later analysis, HLA-associated TCR beta chains showed more clonal expansion and lower generation probabilities than non-associated chains that were equally common. An earlier analysis of some 590 of the donors showed that most TCR beta V segments appeared in productive rearrangements either about 87% or about 30% of the time, which broadly matched IMGT annotations. The study gave a list of roughly 150 TCR beta chains associated with cytomegalovirus. Immune exposure information for the cohort was limited to CMV serostatus. A cluster of highly shared sequence variants was judged likely to be a technical artifact of the sequencing pipeline. The 87-base-pair reads could not distinguish some IMGT-functional V segments, including TRBV6-2 and TRBV6-3, so those segments were excluded. Several of the top co-occurrence clusters appeared to be linked to parvovirus B19, influenza, CMV and Epstein-Barr virus, according to a later analysis. At a false discovery rate of 0.05, a later analysis linked about 17,000 TCR beta sequences to specific HLA alleles. Linkage disequilibrium might explain the correlated functional status among segregating V segments, but an unknown experimental factor could not be excluded. According to a later analysis, most CMV-associated TCR beta chains appeared to be HLA-restricted, and the HLA associations seemed to be driven largely by CMV exposure. According to a later analysis, TCR association rates differed among HLA loci, with DRB1 alleles showing the most associated TCRs and HLA-C alleles showing the fewest. Compared with the roughly 600-donor mean, donors in an Asian-associated ancestry cluster had fewer N-insertions in productive TCRs, according to a later genetic analysis. The classifier was reported to diagnose cytomegalovirus status with high specificity and sensitivity in both the original and validation cohorts. When HLA alleles, especially DR and DQ, strongly co-occurred, TCR associations were difficult to assign to individual alleles. A further reported finding was that TCR beta sequences accurately predicted the HLA-A and HLA-B alleles for most subjects in the first cohort. Most TCR sequences were observed very rarely across donors, whereas some public TCRs were present in many individuals. A few of the identified cytomegalovirus-associated TCR beta chains were confirmed in vitro to be specific for cytomegalovirus antigens. In this cohort, only TCR beta chains were sequenced, and detectable features were limited by the absence of alpha or paired-chain data. Because HLA typing was unavailable for some donors at each locus, only the typed subset was used in association tests.

From the cysteine up to the phenylalanine, the CDR3 has a length of 15 residues. Only the CDR3 part of the read is kept: 45 bases, read in frame from the first base. The germline V gene (reference sequence) gives CDR1 as WNHNN and CDR2 as SYGVQD. Cut back by 6 bases and 2 bases, the V and J ends lie 14 bases apart. The cohort consisted of approximately 670 healthy bone marrow donors. At the time of sampling, all cohort members were nominally healthy, though unrecorded immune exposures were likely present. The donor was CMV seropositive and was included in the group of 289 seropositive cohort members. A peripheral blood sample was provided by each donor, and peripheral blood mononuclear cells were used for TCR beta sequencing. The Qiagen DNeasy Blood Extraction Kit was used to extract genomic DNA from the blood cell samples. The library came from the immunoSEQ multiplex PCR assay. For the multiplex PCR, a mixture combining 60 forward primers for TCR Vbeta segments and 13 reverse primers for TCR Jbeta segments was used. A multiplex PCR assay on genomic DNA amplified the CDR3 region of rearranged TCR beta genes. The Illumina HiSeq System was used to sequence the amplified TCR beta libraries as 87-base-pair reads. On the study's bioinformatics: Across the 666 repertoires, a later analysis counted about 81 million unique TCR beta chains, 9.5 million to 13 million of which were shared by at least two donors. A nearest-neighbor algorithm error-corrected the raw reads and collapsed the reads into unique sequences, merging closely related sequences to remove PCR and sequencing errors. CDR3 sequences were aligned to IMGT reference sequences to assign V, D and J gene segments. For a sequence to be retained, at least a six-nucleotide match to both a V gene segment and a J gene segment was required. A rearrangement was called productive if the CDR3 had no stop codons and remained in frame with V and J, and every other rearrangement was called non-productive. CDR3 was defined by IMGT convention, running from the second conserved V-encoded cysteine to the conserved J-encoded phenylalanine. In an earlier analysis of more than 550 of the donors, sequences lacking an unambiguous match to a single V gene segment were excluded. An earlier analysis of 587 of the donors classified V segments as functional when productive rearrangements were above 56.7% and as segregating when the standard deviation between donors was above 5%. To diagnose cytomegalovirus status from the catalog of TCR beta chain sequences, a statistical classification framework was built. V and J gene assignment, in a later analysis, came from comparing TCR nucleotide sequences with IMGT/GENE-DB human TR gene sequences. A later analysis assigned CDR3 sequences and most-parsimonious VDJ recombination scenarios with the TCRdist pipeline. In a later analysis, each TCR beta chain was defined by its CDR3 amino acid sequence together with its V-gene family, and reads without a unique V-gene family were excluded. As a way to deal with suspected cross-contamination and a sequencing artifact, a later analysis dropped 640 or so nucleotide sequences that were highly shared and had low generation probability. A later analysis calculated a clonal expansion index for each public chain from normalized within-repertoire ranks of inferred template counts. In a later analysis, generation probabilities were computed using a VDJ recombination model fitted to out-of-frame rearrangements, and the results were checked against IGoR. Hypergeometric tests were used in a later analysis to score TCR-TCR, TCR-HLA and TCR-CMV co-occurrence, with a repertoire-size bias correction applied to the TCR pairs. A later analysis estimated false discovery rates by permuting HLA or CMV assignments 20 times. A later analysis grouped co-occurring TCRs with DBSCAN, adding TCRdist sequence similarity when clustering within HLA-allele-positive subsets. For co-occurrence clustering, repertoires with fewer than 30,000 or more than 120,000 public chains were excluded, along with five repertoires with anomalous nucleotide sharing. TCRdb's version of the immuneACCESS table is confined to in-frame rearrangements and falls short of the full clone set. An unresolved V gene accounts for under half of the shortfall where checked; the remainder is of unknown origin. V and J calls and clone size are those listed in that table; D and trimming were worked out from the DNA. This sample gives 100,000 to 150,000 clones in total; 80% of them show up just once. About 9.2% of the sample goes to the ten largest clones.

In the case of this clone: Its recognized antigen is unknown. No base qualities exist here, and no much larger clone lies one base off it.

The sequenced sample was PBMCs. This receptor was obtained from a man between 25 and 39 years old in good health and CMV-seropositive. The rearranged segments are TRBV10-1 and TRBJ1-3; the D segment could be TRBD1, given 6 matching bases. The CDR3 reads as follows: CASSPRGGPGNTIYF. The DNA sequence is given as TGCGCCAGCAGCCCTCGAGGGGGTCCTGGAAACACCATATATTTT.